What follows are 26 T cell receptor beta chains derived from one specimen sequenced in a study of response to subunit inactivated influenza vaccine. TCRdb analysed the RT-PCR reads with MiXCR anew, one entry per CDR3 protein. This table holds 300,000 to 350,000 distinct CDR3 sequences, 21% found once. Sequenced material: PBMCs from blood, taken less than 22 months after vaccination. Every receptor here comes from a man aged 50 to 75 who received an inactivated influenza vaccine.

This clonotype has just a few counts. The chain links TRBV29-1 to TRBJ2-7; 8 positions agree with TRBD1. Trimming removed 4 bases from V and 5 bases from J; junction bases left unmatched: 10. The V gene's germline CDR1 is SQVTM and CDR2 ANQGSEA. The CDR3 has 14 amino acids. CDR3 DNA sequence: TGCAGCGTTGCCCCTGACAGGGGAGATGACGAGCAGTACTTC. Its protein product is CSVAPDRGDDEQYF.

At least ten counts were recorded for this clonotype. The gene calls are TRBV20-1 and TRBJ1-4; 7 positions match TRBD1. J was trimmed by 6 bases and V by 4 bases; bases with no gene match: 5. Germline values: CDR1 DFQATT, CDR2 SNEGSKA (reference sequence). This CDR3 has 13 residues. CDR3 nucleotides: TGCAGTGCTATCCCGGGACAGTATGAAAAACTGTTTTTT. It encodes CSAIPGQYEKLFF.

This clonotype was recorded a few times. V gene TRBV20-1 combines with J gene TRBJ2-3; D unresolved. The CDR3 spans 11 residues. The V and J ends lost 1 base and 5 bases respectively, with 4 bases between them. The germline gives CDR1 DFQATT, CDR2 SNEGSKA (reference sequence). This chain's CDR3 is CSARGIDTQYF. For the CDR3, the DNA is TGCAGTGCTAGAGGGATAGATACGCAGTATTTT.

The chain couples TRBV24-1 to TRBJ2-2; D is perhaps TRBD2 (5 bases). Per the germline V gene, CDR1 is KGHDR and CDR2 is SFDVKD. Deletions cut 9 bases from V and 5 bases from J, with 9 bases between. The CDR3 is 12 residues long. DNA for the CDR3: TGTGCCACCCAGAGGGAAACCGGGGAGCTGTTTTTT. Protein product: CATQRETGELFF.

The chain employs TRBV7-2 and TRBJ1-2; a possible D gene is TRBD1 (5 bases). Germline CDR1 is SGHTA and CDR2 is FQGNSA. The CDR3 covers 13 residues. The germline V and J ends were trimmed by 1 base and 8 bases, with 11 bases remaining between them. The CDR3 protein is CASSLGGAFGYTF. The CDR3 coding sequence is TGTGCCAGCAGCTTAGGAGGGGCGTTCGGCTACACCTTC.

This clonotype was seen a handful of times. This chain uses TRBV7-9 with TRBJ1-2, with D possibly TRBD1 on 6 matching bases. This CDR3 is built from 12 residues. CDR1 and CDR2 from the germline V gene are SEHNR and FQNEAQ (reference sequence). The germline V and J ends were trimmed by 3 bases and 8 bases, with 10 bases remaining between them. The CDR3 nucleotides are TGTGCCAGCAGCTTTACAGGGAAGGGCTACACCTTC. Amino acids: CASSFTGKGYTF. Complete variable domain (other parts from reference TRBV7-9 and TRBJ1-2): DTGVSQNPRHKITKRGQNVTFRCDPISEHNRLYWYRQTLGQGPEFLTYFQNEAQLEKSRLLSDRFSAERPKGSFSTLEIQRTEQGDSAMYLCASSFTGKGYTFGSGTRLTVV.

The rearrangement links TRBV30 to TRBJ1-6; D gene unclear. This CDR3 spans 16 amino acids. CDR1 and CDR2 from the germline V gene are GTSNPN and SVGIG (reference sequence). Trimming cost V 0 bases and J 9 bases, with 18 bases left between them. The CDR3 DNA is TGTGCCTGGAGTGTATTTGGGGAGTACAGATTTTCACCCCTCCACTTT. This sequence encodes CAWSVFGEYRFSPLHF. The full variable domain, completed using reference TRBV30 and TRBJ1-6, is SQTIHQWPATLVQPVGSPLSLECTVEGTSNPNLYWYRQAAGRGLQLLFYSVGIGQISSEVPQNLSASRPQDRQFILSSKKLLLSDSGFYLCAWSVFGEYRFSPLHFGNGTRLTVT.

In its sample, this clonotype was seen a few times. V gene TRBV12-3 or TRBV12-4 combines with J gene TRBJ2-5; tentative D call: TRBD2 (6 bases). The CDR3 spans 13 residues. Trimming pared 2 bases from V and 4 bases from J, leaving 8 bases between. The CDR3 is CASSLSGGETQYF. For the CDR3, the DNA is TGTGCCAGCAGTTTATCCGGGGGAGAGACCCAGTACTTC.

This clonotype was picked up many times. The chain joins TRBV6-5 to TRBJ1-4; 7 bases match TRBD1. The germline gives CDR1 MNHEY, CDR2 SVGAGI. This CDR3 has 12 amino acids. After removal of 10 bases from V and 5 bases from J, the junction contained 4 bases not matched to a gene. CDR3 residues: CATTTGNEKLFF. CDR3 nucleotide sequence: TGTGCCACTACGACAGGGAATGAAAAACTGTTTTTT.

The chain links TRBV20-1 to TRBJ2-5; the D gene is possibly TRBD2 (6 bases). Germline V gene lookup returns CDR1 DFQATT and CDR2 SNEGSKA (reference sequence). The CDR3 contains 15 residues. The ends were cut back, 3 bases at V and 5 bases at J, with 19 bases in the middle. The CDR3 coding sequence is TGCAGTGCTAGTCCCGGACTATTAAAGTGGGAGACCCAGTACTTC. This codes for CSASPGLLKWETQYF.

By share, this clonotype ranks as medium-sized. The chain employs TRBV12-3 or TRBV12-4 and TRBJ1-5; D not resolved. V lost 3 bases, J lost 5 bases, and 14 bases lay in between. This CDR3 is 15 amino acids long. The CDR3 DNA reads TGTGCCAGCAGTTTGAGAGGGATCGGGTATCAGCCCCAGCATTTT. Protein: CASSLRGIGYQPQHF.

There are a few counts of this clonotype. J is TRBJ1-3 and V is TRBV7-9; unclear D gene. The germline V gene encodes CDR1 SEHNR and CDR2 FQNEAQ (reference sequence). The CDR3 has 16 residues. V lost 4 bases, J lost 2 bases, and 15 bases lay in between. CDR3 in amino acids: CASSSGPPQTGNTIYF. The DNA for the CDR3 is TGTGCCAGCAGCTCTGGGCCCCCGCAGACTGGAAACACCATATATTTT.

This clonotype has more than one count but fewer than ten. The CDR3 coding sequence is TGCGCCAGCAGCTTGCTCGACAGCCGGGAAGAGACCCAGTACTTC. Encoded protein: CASSLLDSREETQYF. The rearrangement links TRBV5-1 to TRBJ2-5, with a tentative D call TRBD1 (5 bases). This CDR3 region has 15 residues. With 1 base removed from V and 3 bases from J, the gap between germline ends came to 13 bases. Germline-derived CDR1 and CDR2 are SGHRS and YFSETQ.

The sample holds many counts of this clonotype. This chain links TRBV19 with TRBJ1-2, with 8 bases lining up with TRBD1. This CDR3 contains 15 residues. In germline, CDR1 is LNHDA, CDR2 SQIVND (reference sequence). V trimming: 5 bases; J trimming: 1 base; junction bases outside the gene matches: 6. The CDR3 loop is CASSRRTGRNYGYTF. The CDR3, as DNA: TGTGCCAGTAGTCGACGGACAGGGCGTAACTATGGCTACACCTTC.

The CDR3 loop reads CASSPGGVRNEQFF. In DNA, the CDR3 is TGTGCCAGCAGCCCCGGGGGGGTTCGAAATGAGCAGTTCTTC. V and J are TRBV7-3 and TRBJ2-1, with 8 bases fitting TRBD2. The CDR3 sequence is 14 residues long. The germline gives CDR1 SGHTA, CDR2 FQGTGA. V lost 5 bases, J lost 7 bases, and 7 bases stayed unmatched.

The J gene is TRBJ2-7, the V gene TRBV20-1; TRBD2 matches at 12 bases. The CDR3 has 13 amino acids. The junction had 5 bases not matched to a gene; V was cut back by 8 bases and J by 3 bases. Germline CDR1 is DFQATT and CDR2 is SNEGSKA (reference sequence). CDR3 sequence: CSLRTSGDYEQYF. CDR3 sequence (DNA): TGCAGTCTAAGGACTAGCGGGGACTACGAGCAGTACTTC.

This clonotype showed up just a few times. The chain uses TRBV20-1 and TRBJ2-7; TRBD1 matches 8 bases. Germline trimming cut 0 bases from V and 5 bases from J; bases unmatched to any gene: 6. Germline V gene sequence: CDR1 DFQATT, CDR2 SNEGSKA (reference sequence). CDR3 size: 14 residues. CDR3 amino acids: CSARDPGQGDEQYF. CDR3 coding DNA: TGCAGTGCTAGAGATCCAGGACAGGGCGACGAGCAGTACTTC.

This chain connects TRBV20-1 to TRBJ1-3; D is possibly TRBD1 (5 bases). The length of the CDR3 is 14 residues. V lost 3 bases and J 1 base, leaving 10 bases between the germline ends. Germline CDR1 reads DFQATT; CDR2 reads SNEGSKA (reference sequence). Here the CDR3 DNA reads TGCAGTGCTAGTGGGGGGGGATCTGGAAACACCATATATTTT. As protein: CSASGGGSGNTIYF.

The chain joins TRBV18 to TRBJ2-7; either TRBD1 or TRBD2 may fit D (5 bases each). The CDR3 sequence is 14 residues long. V was shortened by 0 bases and J by 3 bases, with 9 bases between the two germline ends. CDR1 and CDR2 from the germline V gene are KGHSH and LQKENI. This CDR3 is CASSPPGTDYEQYF. CDR3 nucleotides: TGTGCCAGCTCACCACCCGGGACCGACTACGAGCAGTACTTC.

The chain carries TRBV4-1 and TRBJ1-5; the D gene is possibly TRBD1 (5 bases). V was clipped by 1 base and J by 1 base, with 11 bases between them. Per germline, CDR1 MGHRA and CDR2 YSYEKL. CDR3 length equals 16 residues. The CDR3 DNA sequence: TGCGCCAGCAGCCAAGTAAGAGGGACGAGCAATCAGCCCCAGCATTTT. Translation: CASSQVRGTSNQPQHF.

This clonotype was detected a few times. The chain is built from TRBV20-1 and TRBJ2-1; 10 bases are shared with TRBD2. Per the germline V gene, CDR1 is DFQATT and CDR2 is SNEGSKA (reference sequence). V lost 5 bases, J lost 0 bases, and 19 bases stayed unmatched. The CDR3 runs 20 residues. DNA of the CDR3: TGCAGTGCTGCCCCCTTAGCGGGAGGCCCCGCATCAAACTCCTACAATGAGCAGTTCTTC. Residues: CSAAPLAGGPASNSYNEQFF.

V is TRBV15 and J is TRBJ1-1; the match to TRBD1 covers 8 bases. This CDR3 comprises 19 residues. Germline loops: CDR1 LNHNV, CDR2 YYDKDF (reference sequence). Trimming took 4 bases from V and 0 from J; bases not matched to a gene: 16. CDR3 amino acids: CATSTYGQGLLLMNTEAFF. CDR3 DNA sequence: TGTGCCACCAGCACCTACGGACAGGGACTCCTTCTAATGAACACTGAAGCTTTCTTT.

V and J are TRBV5-4 and TRBJ1-3; a possible D gene is TRBD1 (5 bases). The CDR3 totals 16 residues. V was cut by 3 bases and J by 3 bases, with 16 bases left in between. In germline, CDR1 is SGHNT, CDR2 YYREEE (reference sequence). The CDR3 DNA sequence: TGTGCCAGCAGCTCCCCACGCGGGGGAATTGGAAACACCATATATTTT. Protein sequence: CASSSPRGGIGNTIYF.

The chain is built from TRBV5-1 and TRBJ1-4; D unresolved. This CDR3 is 15 amino acids long. CDR1 is SGHRS and CDR2 is YFSETQ in the germline V gene. The V end lost 4 bases, the J end lost 3 bases, and 13 bases lay between the germline ends. This CDR3 reads CASSPSVVANEKLFF. In nucleotides, the CDR3 is TGCGCCAGCAGCCCCTCCGTGGTCGCTAATGAAAAACTGTTTTTT.

This clonotype occurred a few times. The chain links TRBV29-1 to TRBJ2-1; the match to TRBD2 covers 12 bases. The CDR3 has 16 residues. The J segment lost 2 bases and the V segment lost 7 bases, leaving 9 bases of the junction unmatched. From germline, CDR1 is SQVTM and CDR2 ANQGSEA. The CDR3 loop reads CSARRRTSGTYNEQFF. In DNA form, the CDR3 reads TGCAGCGCCCGAAGGCGGACTAGCGGGACCTACAATGAGCAGTTCTTC.

A few counts support this clonotype. The chain employs TRBV5-4 and TRBJ1-1; tentative D call: TRBD1 (6 bases). With 4 bases removed from V and 2 bases from J, the gap between germline ends came to 12 bases. This CDR3 is 14 amino acids long. Germline V lookup: CDR1 SGHNT, CDR2 YYREEE (reference sequence). The CDR3 spells CASSRQDGNTEAFF. For the CDR3, the DNA is TGTGCCAGCAGCCGACAGGACGGAAACACTGAAGCTTTCTTT.